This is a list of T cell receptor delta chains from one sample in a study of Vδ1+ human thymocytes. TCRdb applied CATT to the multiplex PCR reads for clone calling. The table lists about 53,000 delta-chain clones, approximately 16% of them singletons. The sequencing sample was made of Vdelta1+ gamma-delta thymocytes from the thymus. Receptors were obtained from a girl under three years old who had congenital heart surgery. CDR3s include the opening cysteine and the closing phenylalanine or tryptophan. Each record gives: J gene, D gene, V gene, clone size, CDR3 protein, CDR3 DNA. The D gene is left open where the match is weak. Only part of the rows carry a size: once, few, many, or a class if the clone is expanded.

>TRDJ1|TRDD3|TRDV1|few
CALGEREPKWGTEPDTDKLIF
TGTGCTCTTGGGGAACGGGAGCCGAAATGGGGGACCGAACCTGACACCGATAAACTCATCTTT
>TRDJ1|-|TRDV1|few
CALGEGLPRRPIPDKLIF
TGTGCTCTTGGGGAAGGTTTGCCTAGGCGCCCTATACCCGATAAGCTCATCTTT
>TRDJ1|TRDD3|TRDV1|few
CALGELTYPGGGCDKLIF
TGTGCTCTTGGGGAACTGACCTACCCTGGGGGAGGGTGCGATAAACTCATCTTT
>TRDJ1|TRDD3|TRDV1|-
CALGEAELGDTLMATDKLIF
TGTGCTCTCGGGGAAGCGGAGCTGGGGGATACGCTGATGGCCACCGATAAACTCATCTTT
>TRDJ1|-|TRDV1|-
CALGEGVEGGIPKLIF
TGTGCTCTTGGGGAGGGGGTAGAAGGCGGGATCCCTAAACTCATCTTT
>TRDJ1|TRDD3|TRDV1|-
CALGELPYWGILYTDKLIF
TGTGCTCTTGGGGAACTCCCGTACTGGGGGATCTTGTACACCGATAAACTCATCTTT
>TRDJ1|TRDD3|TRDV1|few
CALGELEPFPTLHPWGIHAWDDKLIF
TGTGCTCTTGGGGAACTAGAACCCTTCCCGACTCTACATCCCTGGGGGATACATGCTTGGGACGATAAACTCATCTTT
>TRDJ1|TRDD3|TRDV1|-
CALGESHPSLKGDTTDKLIF
TGTGCTCTTGGGGAATCACATCCTTCCTTGAAGGGGGATACCACCGATAAACTCATCTTT
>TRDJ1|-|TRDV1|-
CALGARGTSQGLIF
TGTGCTCTTGGGGCCCGCGGAACCTCTCAGGGGCTCATCTTT
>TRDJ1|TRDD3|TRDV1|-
CALGDPSWEWRGDTPDKLIF
TGTGCTCTTGGGGATCCTTCCTGGGAGTGGCGGGGGGATACGCCCGATAAACTCATCTTT
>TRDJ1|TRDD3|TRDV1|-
CALGERVHLGDTADKLIF
TGTGCTCTTGGGGAACGGGTCCACCTGGGGGATACGGCCGATAAACTCATCTTT
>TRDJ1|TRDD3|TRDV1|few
CALGAKYGPGGTDTDKLIF
TGTGCTCTTGGGGCTAAATACGGGCCTGGGGGTACGGACACCGATAAACTCATCTTT
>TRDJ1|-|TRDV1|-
CALAAGVILPQYFFYTDKLIF
TGTGCTCTTGCCGCAGGTGTTATTCTACCCCAGTACTTTTTTTACACCGATAAACTCATCTTT
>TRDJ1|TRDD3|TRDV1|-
CALGGPPRVVGIQDDKLIF
TGTGCTCTTGGGGGTCCCCCAAGGGTCGTGGGGATACAAGACGATAAACTCATCTTT
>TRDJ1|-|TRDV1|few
CALGELGGSSRDDKLIF
TGTGCTCTTGGGGAACTGGGGGGTTCGTCCCGCGACGATAAACTCATCTTT
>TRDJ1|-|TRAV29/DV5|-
CSVLLCSGGYAGYTDKLIF
-